The clone carrying this TCR beta chain was picked up many times. The antigen remains undetermined. This sample's treatment: some 20 received Ad26.COV2.S at low or high dose, single or two shots; 5 received placebo; per-sample allocation not given. The investigators took samples on day 63 after the first vaccine or placebo injection. V was clipped by 5 bases and J by 6 bases; unmatched bases: 3. The CDR3 length is 12 residues. CDR1 is MNHEY and CDR2 is SMNVEV in the germline V gene (reference sequence). Generated by immunoSEQ multiplex PCR, the TCRdb table keeps only in-frame clones and is missing some. The table records 300,000 to 400,000 clones, 75% to 90% of them present only once. The sample comes from a study of Ad26.COV2.S vaccination and SARS-CoV-2 variants. For the study at large: Ad26.COV2.S shots went into the muscle once or twice, 56 days apart. Study results and limitations: The TCR breadth and depth analyses may have produced an underestimate of total T cell responses. Substantial breadth in spike-specific CD8+ and CD4+ T cell responses was reportedly seen after vaccination.

The receptor comes from a person between 18 and 60 years old who received the Ad26.COV2.S COVID-19 vaccine or a placebo. V is TRBV27 and J is TRBJ1-2, with 7 bases lining up with TRBD1. The material was peripheral blood, obtained in a trial of Ad26.COV2.S vaccine versus placebo. For the CDR3, the DNA is TGTGCCAGCAGTATAGGGGGCCATGGCTACACCTTC. It codes for CASSIGGHGYTF.